The 14 T cell receptor beta chains below all came from one sample that was sequenced in a study of blood T cell repertoires in COVID-19. Sequenced by immunoSEQ multiplex PCR; TCRdb stores in-frame clones only, minus some. This repertoire shows 350,000 to 450,000 clones, roughly 87% found once; its top ten account for approximately 5%. The sequencing sample was made of PBMCs or T cells enriched from blood (not recorded which). Receptors originate from a woman aged 45-60 years who had recovered from COVID-19.

Only a few counts were recorded for this clone. As DNA, the CDR3 is TGTGCCAGCAGTCCCCCCCACAGGGGAACTGAAGCTTTCTTT. Encoded protein: CASSPPHRGTEAFF. This sequence joins TRBV27 and TRBJ1-1; TRBD1 matches at 7 bases. This CDR3 has 14 amino acids. Trimming took 5 bases from V and 5 from J; bases not matched to a gene: 8. CDR1 is MNHEY, CDR2 SMNVEV, per germline (reference sequence).

The rearrangement uses TRBV5-6 and TRBJ2-5; unclear D gene. This CDR3 contains 15 residues. Trimming left V 1 base short and J 2 bases short, with 12 bases between. Germline values: CDR1 SGHDT, CDR2 YYEEEE. The DNA of the CDR3 is TGTGCCAGCAGCTTGTCGCTAGGCTCGCAAGAGACCCAGTACTTC. As protein: CASSLSLGSQETQYF.

V gene TRBV24-1 combines with J gene TRBJ2-2; 7 positions agree with TRBD1. J was trimmed by 5 bases and V by 9 bases; bases with no gene match: 5. CDR3 length equals 13 residues. CDR1 KGHDR and CDR2 SFDVKD come from the germline V gene. CDR3 residues: CATQQGITGELFF. The CDR3 nucleotides are TGTGCCACCCAACAGGGGATAACCGGGGAGCTGTTTTTT.

This clone was counted only a few times. This chain joins TRBV12-3 or TRBV12-4 and TRBJ1-1; D remains unclear. This CDR3 is 12 amino acids long. Trimming shortened V by 4 bases and J by 3 bases, and 6 bases separated the two germline ends. Here the CDR3 DNA reads TGTGCCAGCAGTTCCGAGGACACTGAAGCTTTCTTT. Amino acids: CASSSEDTEAFF.

CDR3 DNA sequence: TGCGCCAGCAGCCAAGTAATTCGAGGGCCTGAAGCTTTCTTT. It yields the protein CASSQVIRGPEAFF. The chain links TRBV4-1 to TRBJ1-1; D is unclear. CDR1 and CDR2 from the germline V gene are MGHRA and YSYEKL. The ends were cut back, 1 base at V and 6 bases at J, with 12 bases in the middle. This CDR3 spans 14 amino acids.

J is TRBJ2-3 and V is TRBV5-1, with TRBD2 matching over 13 bases. Trimming cost V 4 bases and J 0 bases; bases outside gene matches: 8. Germline V gene lookup returns CDR1 SGHRS and CDR2 YFSETQ. This CDR3 is built from 18 residues. The CDR3 protein is CASSPWTSGSRSTDTQYF. CDR3 DNA sequence: TGCGCCAGCAGCCCATGGACTAGCGGGAGTAGGAGCACAGATACGCAGTATTTT.

This clone was detected once. The J gene is TRBJ2-7, the V gene TRBV2, with 7 bases matching TRBD1. The junction had 18 bases not matched to a gene; V was cut back by 5 bases and J by 2 bases. The CDR3 spans 18 residues. Germline CDR1 is SNHLY and CDR2 is FYNNEI. The chain's CDR3 is CASSFTTGTAYRAYEQYF. In DNA form, the CDR3 reads TGTGCCAGCAGTTTCACCACCGGGACAGCATACCGGGCCTACGAGCAGTACTTC.

This clone was seen just once. V and J are TRBV5-1 and TRBJ1-4; D might be TRBD1 (6 bases). The V end lost 2 bases, the J end lost 5 bases, and 13 bases lay between the germline ends. The CDR3 covers 15 residues. Germline values: CDR1 SGHRS, CDR2 YFSETQ. CDR3 sequence (DNA): TGCGCCAGCAGCTTTCAGACAGGCGAGAATGAAAAACTGTTTTTT. The encoded protein is CASSFQTGENEKLFF.

The J gene is TRBJ1-1, the V gene TRBV27; D is perhaps TRBD1 (6 bases). This CDR3 region has 13 residues. The V end was cut by 5 bases, the J end by 1 base, with 8 bases between. The V gene's germline CDR1 is MNHEY and CDR2 SMNVEV (reference sequence). The CDR3 region is CASSGRGNTEAFF. Here the CDR3 DNA reads TGTGCCAGCAGTGGCAGGGGGAACACTGAAGCTTTCTTT.

The chain is built from TRBV7-2 and TRBJ2-7, with D tentatively TRBD1 (5 bases). V dropped 2 bases and J dropped 6 bases, with 11 bases sitting between them. The germline gives CDR1 SGHTA, CDR2 FQGNSA. The CDR3 contains 13 residues. In DNA, the CDR3 is TGTGCCAGCAGCTTAACAGGCCTTAGCGAGCAGTACTTC. This sequence encodes CASSLTGLSEQYF.

This chain joins TRBV7-2 and TRBJ1-2; TRBD1 matches 10 bases. After removal of 5 bases from V and 1 base from J, the junction contained 7 bases not matched to a gene. The CDR3 consists of 16 residues. CDR1 is SGHTA and CDR2 is FQGNSA in the germline V gene. CDR3 DNA: TGTGCCAGCAGCCCGACAGGGGGCCTATATAACTATGGCTACACCTTC. Its translation is CASSPTGGLYNYGYTF. Drawing the rest from reference TRBV7-2 and TRBJ1-2, the complete variable domain is GAGVSQSPSNKVTEKGKDVELRCDPISGHTALYWYRQSLGQGLEFLIYFQGNSAPDKSGLPSDRFSAERTGGSVSTLTIQRTQQEDSAVYLCASSPTGGLYNYGYTFGSGTRLTVV.

The gene calls are TRBV6-5 and TRBJ1-2, with a possible D match to TRBD1 (6 bases). The CDR3 is made up of 12 amino acids. CDR1 MNHEY and CDR2 SVGAGI come from the germline V gene. Trimming shortened V by 6 bases and J by 5 bases, and 10 bases separated the two germline ends. The CDR3 region has the DNA TGTGCCAGCAGCGCAGGGGAGTATGGCTACACCTTC. Protein sequence: CASSAGEYGYTF.

V is TRBV19 and J is TRBJ1-5, with 11 bases aligning to TRBD1. Germline CDR1 is LNHDA and CDR2 is SQIVND (reference sequence). This CDR3 is 16 amino acids long. Losses at the gene ends were 6 bases for V and 1 base for J; bases not matched to a gene: 5. The DNA of the CDR3 is TGTGCCAGTAGGGACAGGGGGCTGTCAAGCAATCAGCCCCAGCATTTT. This sequence encodes CASRDRGLSSNQPQHF.

V gene TRBV7-2 combines with J gene TRBJ1-6; no reliable D call. CDR3 size: 14 residues. V lost 5 bases to trimming and J lost 6 bases, with 11 bases between them. Germline CDR1 and CDR2: SGHTA and FQGNSA. The CDR3 spells CASSKMGSNSPLHF. CDR3 DNA sequence: TGTGCCAGCAGCAAAATGGGCAGTAATTCACCCCTCCACTTT.